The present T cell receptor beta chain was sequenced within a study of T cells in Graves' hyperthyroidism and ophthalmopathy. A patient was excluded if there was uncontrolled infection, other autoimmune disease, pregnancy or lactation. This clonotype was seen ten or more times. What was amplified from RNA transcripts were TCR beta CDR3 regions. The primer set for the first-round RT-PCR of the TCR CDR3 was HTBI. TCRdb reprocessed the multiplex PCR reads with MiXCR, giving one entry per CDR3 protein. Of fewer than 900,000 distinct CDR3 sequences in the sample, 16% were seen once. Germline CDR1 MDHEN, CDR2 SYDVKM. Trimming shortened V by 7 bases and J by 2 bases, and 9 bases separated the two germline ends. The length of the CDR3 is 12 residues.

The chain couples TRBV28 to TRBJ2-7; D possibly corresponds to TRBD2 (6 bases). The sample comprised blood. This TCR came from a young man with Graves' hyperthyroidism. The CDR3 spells CASKAGTYEQYF. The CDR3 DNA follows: TGTGCCAGCAAGGCGGGAACCTACGAGCAGTACTTC.